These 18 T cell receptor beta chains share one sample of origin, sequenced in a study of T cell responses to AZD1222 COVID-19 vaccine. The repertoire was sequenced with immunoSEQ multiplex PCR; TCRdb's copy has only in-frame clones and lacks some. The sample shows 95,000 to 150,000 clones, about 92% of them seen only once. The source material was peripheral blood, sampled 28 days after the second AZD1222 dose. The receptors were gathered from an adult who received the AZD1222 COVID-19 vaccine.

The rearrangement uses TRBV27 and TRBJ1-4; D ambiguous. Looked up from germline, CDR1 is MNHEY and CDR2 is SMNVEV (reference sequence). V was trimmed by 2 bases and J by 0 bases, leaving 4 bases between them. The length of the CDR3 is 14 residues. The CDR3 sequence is CASSLQATNEKLFF. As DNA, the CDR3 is TGTGCCAGCAGTTTACAGGCAACTAATGAAAAACTGTTTTTT.

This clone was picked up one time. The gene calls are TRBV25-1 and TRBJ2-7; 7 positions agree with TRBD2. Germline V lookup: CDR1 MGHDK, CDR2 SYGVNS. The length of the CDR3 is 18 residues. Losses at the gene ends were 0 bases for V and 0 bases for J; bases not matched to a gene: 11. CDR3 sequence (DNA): TGTGCCAGCAGTGAATATGGGGCGGGAGTAAAGGGCTCCTACGAGCAGTACTTC. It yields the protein CASSEYGAGVKGSYEQYF.

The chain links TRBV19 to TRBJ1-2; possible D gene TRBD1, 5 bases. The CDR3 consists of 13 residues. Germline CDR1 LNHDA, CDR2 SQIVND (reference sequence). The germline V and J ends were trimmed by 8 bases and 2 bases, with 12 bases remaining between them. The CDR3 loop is CASGFRANYGYTF. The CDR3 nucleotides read TGTGCCAGTGGGTTCAGGGCCAACTATGGCTACACCTTC.

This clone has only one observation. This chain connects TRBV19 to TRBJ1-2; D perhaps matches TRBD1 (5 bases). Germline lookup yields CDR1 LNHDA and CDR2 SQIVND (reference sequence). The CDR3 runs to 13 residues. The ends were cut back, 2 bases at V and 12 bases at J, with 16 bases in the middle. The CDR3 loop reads CASSIKAREDHTF. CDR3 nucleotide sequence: TGTGCCAGTAGTATAAAGGCCAGGGAAGATCACACCTTC.

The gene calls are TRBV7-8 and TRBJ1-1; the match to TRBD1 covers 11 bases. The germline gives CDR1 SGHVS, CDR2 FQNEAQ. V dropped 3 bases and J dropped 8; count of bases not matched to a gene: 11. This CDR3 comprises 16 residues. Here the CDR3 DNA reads TGTGCCAGCAGCTTTTCCCGCCAGGACAGGGGGCCAGAAGCTTTCTTT. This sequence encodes CASSFSRQDRGPEAFF.

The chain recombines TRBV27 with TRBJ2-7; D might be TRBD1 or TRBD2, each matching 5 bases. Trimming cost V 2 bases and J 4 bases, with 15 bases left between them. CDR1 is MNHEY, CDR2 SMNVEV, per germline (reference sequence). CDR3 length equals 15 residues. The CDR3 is CASSLGFRDLYEQYF. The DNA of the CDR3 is TGTGCCAGCAGTTTAGGATTCAGGGACCTATACGAGCAGTACTTC.

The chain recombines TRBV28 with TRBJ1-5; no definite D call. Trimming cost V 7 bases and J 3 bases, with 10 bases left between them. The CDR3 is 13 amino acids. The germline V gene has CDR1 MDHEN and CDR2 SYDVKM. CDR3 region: CASKGGVNQPQHF. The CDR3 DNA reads TGTGCCAGCAAAGGAGGAGTCAATCAGCCCCAGCATTTT. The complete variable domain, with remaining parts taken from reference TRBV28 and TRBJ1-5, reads DVKVTQSSRYLVKRTGEKVFLECVQDMDHENMFWYRQDPGLGLRLIYFSYDVKMKEKGDIPEGYSVSREKKERFSLILESASTNQTSMYLCASKGGVNQPQHFGDGTRLSIL.

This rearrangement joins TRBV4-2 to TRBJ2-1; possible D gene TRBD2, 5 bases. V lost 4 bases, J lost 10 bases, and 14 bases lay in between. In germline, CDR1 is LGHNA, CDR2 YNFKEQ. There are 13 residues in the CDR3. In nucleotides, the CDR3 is TGTGCCAGCAGCCCCTCCCCTTCGGGGGAGCAGTTCTTC. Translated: CASSPSPSGEQFF.

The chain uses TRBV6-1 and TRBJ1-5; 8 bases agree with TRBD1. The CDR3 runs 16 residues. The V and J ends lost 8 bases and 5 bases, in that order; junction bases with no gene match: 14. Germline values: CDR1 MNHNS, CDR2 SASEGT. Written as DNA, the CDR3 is TGTGCCAGCGGCGAAGGACAGGGCATTTTTTATCAGCCCCAGCATTTT. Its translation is CASGEGQGIFYQPQHF.

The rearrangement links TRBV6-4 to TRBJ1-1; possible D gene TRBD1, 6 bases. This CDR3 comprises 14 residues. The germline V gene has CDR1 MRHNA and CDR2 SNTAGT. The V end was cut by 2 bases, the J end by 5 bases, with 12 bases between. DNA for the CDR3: TGTGCCAGCAGTGACACGGGGGCTACAACTGAAGCTTTCTTT. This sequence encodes CASSDTGATTEAFF.

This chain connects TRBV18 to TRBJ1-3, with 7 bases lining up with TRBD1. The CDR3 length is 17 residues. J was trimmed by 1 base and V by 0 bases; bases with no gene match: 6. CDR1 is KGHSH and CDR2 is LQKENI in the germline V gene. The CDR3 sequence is CASSPPGTAVSGNTIYF. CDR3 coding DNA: TGTGCCAGCTCACCACCCGGGACAGCAGTTTCTGGAAACACCATATATTTT.

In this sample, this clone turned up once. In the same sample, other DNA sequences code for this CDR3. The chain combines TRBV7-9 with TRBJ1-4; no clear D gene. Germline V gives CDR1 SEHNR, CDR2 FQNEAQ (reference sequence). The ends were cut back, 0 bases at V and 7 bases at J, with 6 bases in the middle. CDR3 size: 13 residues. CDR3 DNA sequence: TGTGCCAGCAGCTTAGCGACTGGTGAAAAACTGTTTTTT. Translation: CASSLATGEKLFF.

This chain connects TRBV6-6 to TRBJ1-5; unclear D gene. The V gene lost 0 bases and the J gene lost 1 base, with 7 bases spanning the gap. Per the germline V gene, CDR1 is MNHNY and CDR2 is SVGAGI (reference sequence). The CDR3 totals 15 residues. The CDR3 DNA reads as TGTGCCAGCAGTTACTCGAGCGGGAGCAATCAGCCCCAGCATTTT. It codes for CASSYSSGSNQPQHF.

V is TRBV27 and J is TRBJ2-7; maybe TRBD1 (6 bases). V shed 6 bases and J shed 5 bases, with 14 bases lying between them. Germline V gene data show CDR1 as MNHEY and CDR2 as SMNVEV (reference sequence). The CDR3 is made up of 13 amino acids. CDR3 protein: CASRPGVTNEQYF. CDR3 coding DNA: TGTGCCAGCAGACCAGGGGTTACGAACGAGCAGTACTTC.

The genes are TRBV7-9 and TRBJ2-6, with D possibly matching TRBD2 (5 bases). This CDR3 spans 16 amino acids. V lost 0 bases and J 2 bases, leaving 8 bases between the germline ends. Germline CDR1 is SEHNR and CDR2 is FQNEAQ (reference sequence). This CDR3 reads CASSLARTPGANVLTF. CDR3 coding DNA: TGTGCCAGCAGCTTAGCCAGGACTCCTGGGGCCAACGTCCTGACTTTC.

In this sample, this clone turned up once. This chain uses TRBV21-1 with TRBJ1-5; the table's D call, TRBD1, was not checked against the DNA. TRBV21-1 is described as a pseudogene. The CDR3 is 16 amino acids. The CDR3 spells CASSAQGRHGNQPQHF. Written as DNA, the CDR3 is TGTGCCAGCAGCGCACAGGGGCGCCACGGGAATCAGCCCCAGCATTTT.

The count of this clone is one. The CDR3 bases are TGCAGCGTTGTCGGTGGGGACACCATATATTTT. Amino acids: CSVVGGDTIYF. This sequence joins TRBV29-1 and TRBJ1-3; D is unclear. The V and J ends lost 4 bases and 8 bases respectively, with 9 bases between them. There are 11 residues in the CDR3. The germline CDR1 and CDR2 sequences are SQVTM and ANQGSEA.

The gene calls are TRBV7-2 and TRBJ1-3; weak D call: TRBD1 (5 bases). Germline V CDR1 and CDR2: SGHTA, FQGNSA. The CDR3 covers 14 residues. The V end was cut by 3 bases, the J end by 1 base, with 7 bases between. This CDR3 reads CASSFGGSGNTIYF. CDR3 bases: TGTGCCAGCAGCTTCGGGGGATCTGGAAACACCATATATTTT.